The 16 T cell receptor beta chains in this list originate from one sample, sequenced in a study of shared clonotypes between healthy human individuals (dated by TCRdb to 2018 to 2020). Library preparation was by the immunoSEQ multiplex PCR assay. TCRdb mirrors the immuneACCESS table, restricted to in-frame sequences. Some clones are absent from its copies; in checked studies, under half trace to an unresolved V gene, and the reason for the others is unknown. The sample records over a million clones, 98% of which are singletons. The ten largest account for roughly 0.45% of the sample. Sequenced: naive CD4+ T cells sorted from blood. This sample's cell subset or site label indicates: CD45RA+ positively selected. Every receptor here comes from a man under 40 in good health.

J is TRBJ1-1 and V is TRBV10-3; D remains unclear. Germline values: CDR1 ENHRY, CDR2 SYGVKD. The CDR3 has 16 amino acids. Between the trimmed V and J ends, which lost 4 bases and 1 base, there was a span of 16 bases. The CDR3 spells CAISASSGRTNTEAFF. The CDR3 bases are TGTGCCATCAGTGCTAGCTCAGGACGCACGAACACTGAAGCTTTCTTT.

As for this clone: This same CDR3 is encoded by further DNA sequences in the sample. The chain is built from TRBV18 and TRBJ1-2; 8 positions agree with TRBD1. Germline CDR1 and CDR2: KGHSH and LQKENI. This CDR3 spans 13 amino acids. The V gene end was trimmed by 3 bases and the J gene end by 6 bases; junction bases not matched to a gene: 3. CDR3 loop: CASSPTTGDGYTF. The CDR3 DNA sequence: TGTGCCAGCTCACCGACGACAGGGGATGGCTACACCTTC.

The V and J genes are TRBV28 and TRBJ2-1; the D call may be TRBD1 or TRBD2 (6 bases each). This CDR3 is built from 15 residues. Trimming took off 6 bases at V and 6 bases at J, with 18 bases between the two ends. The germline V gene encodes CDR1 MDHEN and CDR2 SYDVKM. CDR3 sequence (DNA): TGTGCCAGCAGGCCGTGGGGGGCTGGGCCCAATGAGCAGTTCTTC. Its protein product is CASRPWGAGPNEQFF.

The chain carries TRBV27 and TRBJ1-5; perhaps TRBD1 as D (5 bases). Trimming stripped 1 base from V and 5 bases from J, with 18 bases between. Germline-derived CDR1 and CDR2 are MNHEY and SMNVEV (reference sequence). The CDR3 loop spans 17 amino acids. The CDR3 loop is CASSLYAWGGGDQPQHF. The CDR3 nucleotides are TGTGCCAGCAGTTTATATGCATGGGGGGGTGGCGATCAGCCCCAGCATTTT.

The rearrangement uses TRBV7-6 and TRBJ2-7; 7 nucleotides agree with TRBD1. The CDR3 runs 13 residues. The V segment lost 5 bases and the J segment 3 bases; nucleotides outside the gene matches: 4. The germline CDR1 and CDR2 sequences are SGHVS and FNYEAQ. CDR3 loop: CASSLDRVYEQYF. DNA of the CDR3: TGTGCCAGCAGCCTAGACAGGGTCTACGAGCAGTACTTC.

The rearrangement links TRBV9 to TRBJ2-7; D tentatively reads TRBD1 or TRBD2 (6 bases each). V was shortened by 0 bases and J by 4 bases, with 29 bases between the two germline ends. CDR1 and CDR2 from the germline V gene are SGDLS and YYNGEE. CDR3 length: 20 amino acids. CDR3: CASSVVVRGGIRDRTYEQYF. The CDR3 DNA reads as TGTGCCAGCAGCGTAGTTGTTCGGGGAGGAATTCGAGACAGGACATACGAGCAGTACTTC.

The CDR3 region is CASSRTGLRYEQYF. The CDR3 nucleotides read TGTGCCAGCAGTAGGACAGGGCTTCGCTACGAGCAGTACTTC. This chain uses TRBV2 with TRBJ2-7; TRBD1 agrees at 8 bases. CDR3 length: 14 residues. Germline V gives CDR1 SNHLY, CDR2 FYNNEI. V shed 5 bases, J shed 3 bases, and the junction held 6 bases outside the gene matches. Based on the CDR3 plus reference TRBV2 and TRBJ2-7, the full variable domain is EPEVTQTPSHQVTQMGQEVILRCVPISNHLYFYWYRQILGQKVEFLVSFYNNEISEKSEIFDDQFSVERPDGSNFTLKIRSTKLEDSAMYFCASSRTGLRYEQYFGPGTRLTVT.

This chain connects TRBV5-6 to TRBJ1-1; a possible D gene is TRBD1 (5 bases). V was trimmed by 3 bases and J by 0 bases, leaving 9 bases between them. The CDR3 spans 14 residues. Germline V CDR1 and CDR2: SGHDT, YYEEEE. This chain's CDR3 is CASSYLGVNTEAFF. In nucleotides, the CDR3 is TGTGCCAGCAGCTACCTGGGGGTGAACACTGAAGCTTTCTTT.

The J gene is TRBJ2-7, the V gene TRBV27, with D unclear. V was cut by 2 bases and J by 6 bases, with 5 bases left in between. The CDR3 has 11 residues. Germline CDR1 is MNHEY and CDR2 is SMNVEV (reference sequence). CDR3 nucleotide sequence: TGTGCCAGCAGTTTAGGGTTCGAGCAGTACTTC. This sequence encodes CASSLGFEQYF.

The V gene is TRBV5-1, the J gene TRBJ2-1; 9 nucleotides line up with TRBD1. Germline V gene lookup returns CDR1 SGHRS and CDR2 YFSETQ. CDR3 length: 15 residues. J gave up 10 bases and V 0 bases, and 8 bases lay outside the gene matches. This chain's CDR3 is CASSLERTGDSEQFF. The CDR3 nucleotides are TGCGCCAGCAGCTTGGAAAGGACAGGGGACAGCGAGCAGTTCTTC. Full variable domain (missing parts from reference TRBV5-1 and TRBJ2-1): KAGVTQTPRYLIKTRGQQVTLSCSPISGHRSVSWYQQTPGQGLQFLFEYFSETQRNKGNFPGRFSGRQFSNSRSEMNVSTLELGDSALYLCASSLERTGDSEQFFGPGTRLTVL.

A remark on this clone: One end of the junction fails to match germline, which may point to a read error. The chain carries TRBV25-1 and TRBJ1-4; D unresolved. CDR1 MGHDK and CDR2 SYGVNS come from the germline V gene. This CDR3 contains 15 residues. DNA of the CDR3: TGTGCCAGCAGGAAGGAAGCAGGAACTGATGAAAAACTGTTTTTT. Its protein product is CASRKEAGTDEKLFF.

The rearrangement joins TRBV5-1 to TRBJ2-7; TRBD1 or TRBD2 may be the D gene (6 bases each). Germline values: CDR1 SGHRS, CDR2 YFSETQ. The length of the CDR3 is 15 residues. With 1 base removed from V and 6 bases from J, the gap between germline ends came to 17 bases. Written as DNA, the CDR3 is TGCGCCAGCAGCTTGTTTTCAGGGGAGGAGGGCGAGCAGTACTTC. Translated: CASSLFSGEEGEQYF. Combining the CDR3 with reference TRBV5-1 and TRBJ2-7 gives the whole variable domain KAGVTQTPRYLIKTRGQQVTLSCSPISGHRSVSWYQQTPGQGLQFLFEYFSETQRNKGNFPGRFSGRQFSNSRSEMNVSTLELGDSALYLCASSLFSGEEGEQYFGPGTRLTVT.

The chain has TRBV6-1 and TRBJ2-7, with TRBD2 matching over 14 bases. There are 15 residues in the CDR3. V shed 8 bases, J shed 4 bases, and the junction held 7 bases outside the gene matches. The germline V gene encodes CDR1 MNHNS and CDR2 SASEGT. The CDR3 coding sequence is TGTGCCAGCCTAGGGGGACTAGCGGGAGAATACGAGCAGTACTTC. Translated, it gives CASLGGLAGEYEQYF.

The CDR3 coding sequence is TGTGCCAGTACCCCGGACAGGGGGAGCACAGATACGCAGTATTTT. Translation: CASTPDRGSTDTQYF. The chain is built from TRBV19 and TRBJ2-3; 10 nucleotides align to TRBD1. In germline, CDR1 is LNHDA, CDR2 SQIVND (reference sequence). The CDR3 spans 15 residues. Trimming cost V 7 bases and J 0 bases; bases outside gene matches: 4.

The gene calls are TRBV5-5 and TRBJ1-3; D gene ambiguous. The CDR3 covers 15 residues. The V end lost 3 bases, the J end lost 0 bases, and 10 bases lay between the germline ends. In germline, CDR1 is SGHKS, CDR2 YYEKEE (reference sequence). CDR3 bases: TGTGCCAGCAGCTATTCAAGGGTCTCTGGAAACACCATATATTTT. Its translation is CASSYSRVSGNTIYF. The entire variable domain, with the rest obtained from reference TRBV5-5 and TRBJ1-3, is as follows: DAGVTQSPTHLIKTRGQQVTLRCSPISGHKSVSWYQQVLGQGPQFIFQYYEKEERGRGNFPDRFSARQFPNYSSELNVNALLLGDSALYLCASSYSRVSGNTIYFGEGSWLTVV.

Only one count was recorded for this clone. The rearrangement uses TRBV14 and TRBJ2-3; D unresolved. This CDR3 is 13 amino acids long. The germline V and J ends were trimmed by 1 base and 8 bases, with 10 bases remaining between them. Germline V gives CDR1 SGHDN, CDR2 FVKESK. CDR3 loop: CASSQGSVGTQYF. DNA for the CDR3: TGTGCCAGCAGCCAAGGGTCAGTGGGTACGCAGTATTTT.